The source of this T cell receptor beta chain is a study of T cells in Graves' hyperthyroidism and ophthalmopathy. On this clonotype itself: What it binds is unknown.

RNA transcripts were the template for amplifying TCR beta CDR3 regions. The HTBI primer set drove a first-round RT-PCR of the TCR CDR3. TCRdb used MiXCR to reprocess the multiplex PCR reads, holding one entry per CDR3 protein. The data contain hundreds of thousands of distinct CDR3 sequences, less than 30% of them singletons. V was shortened by 6 bases and J by 4 bases, with 16 bases between the two germline ends. Germline values: CDR1 MNHNS, CDR2 SASEGT. CDR3 length: 14 residues. Broader study findings: Among thyroid clonotypes expanded above 0.001, most also appeared in blood.

This clonotype was sampled from a middle-aged man with Graves' hyperthyroidism that later progressed to Graves' ophthalmopathy. Sample: blood. The chain couples TRBV6-1 to TRBJ2-7; TRBD1 or TRBD2 may be the D gene (6 bases each). This chain's CDR3 is CASSPNREAYEQYF. DNA of the CDR3: TGTGCCAGCAGCCCAAACAGGGAGGCGTACGAGCAGTACTTC.